This T cell receptor beta chain was retrieved from a study of blood T cell repertoires in COVID-19. Clones were sequenced by immunoSEQ multiplex PCR, and TCRdb holds only the in-frame ones, with some missing. The sample includes 110,000 or so clones, 87% of them seen just once. The germline V and J ends were trimmed by 1 base and 11 bases, with 14 bases remaining between them. Germline CDR1 SNHLY, CDR2 FYNNEI. The CDR3 totals 13 residues. The TCR was taken from a human donor in a cohort sampled during active COVID-19. Sequencing was carried out using peripheral blood. The chain uses TRBV2 and TRBJ1-1, with D perhaps matching TRBD1 (5 bases). In DNA, the CDR3 is TGTGCCAGCAGTGAAGGGGGACCAGGGAGGGCTTTCTTT. Protein product: CASSEGGPGRAFF.